The 3 T cell receptor beta chains listed next were all sequenced from one sample in a study of blood T cells in healthy people across ages. Combining a sample-barcoded 5' primer with a J-beta primer mix, a second PCR ran for 7 to 11 cycles. TCRdb independently ran MiXCR on the 5' RACE reads; one entry per CDR3 protein. There are around 400,000 distinct CDR3 sequences in the sample; approximately 52% occur only once, and 45% to 55% lies in the top ten. The material sequenced was blood. The receptor source for this set is a man aged 60 to 75 in good health.

The V and J genes are TRBV29-1 and TRBJ1-5; D is undetermined. With 7 bases removed from V and 2 bases from J, the gap between germline ends came to 12 bases. Germline values: CDR1 SQVTM, CDR2 ANQGSEA. The CDR3 is made up of 13 amino acids. The CDR3 coding sequence is TGCAGCGCGACTGGAGGCCGCAATCAGCCCCAGCATTTT. Residues: CSATGGRNQPQHF.

V usage is TRBV20-1 and J usage is TRBJ2-7; D is undetermined. Germline V CDR1 and CDR2: DFQATT, SNEGSKA (reference sequence). The ends were cut back, 7 bases at V and 2 bases at J, with 15 bases in the middle. The CDR3 has 13 residues. The CDR3 loop is CSGYKHLAYEQYF. CDR3 DNA sequence: TGCAGTGGGTATAAGCACCTGGCCTACGAGCAGTACTTC.

This clonotype is a singleton in its sample. The chain carries TRBV12-3 or TRBV12-4 and TRBJ2-5, with 9 positions matching TRBD2. J lost 0 bases, V lost 5 bases, and 13 bases had no gene match. The CDR3 consists of 18 residues. CDR3 sequence: CASSTFSGVAGDQETQYF. CDR3 DNA: TGTGCCAGCAGTACTTTTTCCGGGGTAGCGGGGGACCAAGAGACCCAGTACTTC.